The TCR beta chain under discussion was sequenced for a study of response to subunit inactivated influenza vaccine (dated by TCRdb to 2016 to 2019). Notes on the research overall: To follow how T cells responded to a trivalent subunit inactivated influenza vaccine, the researchers relied on deep quantitative profiling of the T cell receptor repertoire.

Results the study describes overall, beyond this receptor: The authors proposed that each seasonal influenza vaccination may bring in only a limited number of new T cells.

Libraries were constructed by RT-PCR. The sequencing machine was an Illumina HiSeq 2500. The raw public reads went through TCRdb reprocessing: fastp at Q25, MiXCR clone calling, in-frame beta chains kept. Each entry merges the rows of one CDR3 protein and shows their most common DNA and genes. This sample holds hundreds of thousands of distinct CDR3 sequences; about 15% were observed only once. 6.5% to 8.5% of the sample belongs to the ten largest clones. Compared with germline, V lacks 3 bases and J lacks 9 bases; bases without a gene match: 9. CDR3 length: 15 amino acids, cysteine to phenylalanine. CDR3 DNA is the only sequence kept; it has 45 bases, read in frame from the first base. From the germline V gene (reference sequence), CDR1 is LGHDT and CDR2 is YNNKEL. Points on this clonotype: Its recognized antigen is unknown. No base-level quality is on record; no much larger clone is a single base apart.

The TCR sequence derives from a man aged 45-65 years who received an inactivated influenza vaccine. Donor details come from another sample of the same person, matched by shared clones. The rearranged chain carries TRBV3-1 and TRBJ2-1; TRBD1 fits 9 bases in the junction. The source was PBMCs from blood, collected approximately 15 days before vaccination. CDR3 loop: CASSQPGQGLSEQFF. The sequenced DNA: TGTGCCAGCAGCCAGCCGGGACAGGGACTAAGTGAGCAGTTCTTC.